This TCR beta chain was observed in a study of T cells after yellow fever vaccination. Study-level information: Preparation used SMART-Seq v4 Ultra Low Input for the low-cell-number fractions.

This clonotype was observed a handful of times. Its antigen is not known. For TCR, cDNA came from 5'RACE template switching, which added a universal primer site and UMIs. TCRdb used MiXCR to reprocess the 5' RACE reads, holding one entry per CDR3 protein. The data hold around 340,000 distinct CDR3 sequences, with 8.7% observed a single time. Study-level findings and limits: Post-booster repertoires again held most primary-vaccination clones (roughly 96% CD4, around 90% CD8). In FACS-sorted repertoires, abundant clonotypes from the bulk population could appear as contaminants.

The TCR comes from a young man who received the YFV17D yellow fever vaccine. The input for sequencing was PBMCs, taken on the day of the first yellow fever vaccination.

The CDR3 reads CRVTGAKNTEAFF. As DNA, the CDR3 is TGCAGGGTTACAGGGGCAAAGAACACTGAAGCTTTCTTT. The chain recombines TRBV20-1 with TRBJ1-1, with 7 bases identical to TRBD1. From germline, CDR1 is DFQATT and CDR2 SNEGSKA (reference sequence). This CDR3 spans 13 amino acids.